The rows below give T cell receptor beta chains drawn from one sample of a study of blood T cell repertoires in COVID-19. Assay: immunoSEQ multiplex PCR; the TCRdb copy retains only in-frame clones and omits some. Found here are approximately 250,000 clones, around nine tenths of them singletons; the top ten hold about 1.7%. Input material: peripheral blood. Receptors were obtained from a woman in her fifties or sixties who had recovered from COVID-19. Both conserved end residues are part of each CDR3. Fields, in order: V gene, clone size, J gene, D gene, CDR3 DNA, CDR3 protein. D genes are given only for firm matches. Expanded clones get a size class; other rows say once, few or many, or leave the size out.

TRBV15	NA	TRBJ2-1	NA	TGTGCCACCAGCAGAGCACGGGGGTCTTACAATGAGCAGTTCTTC	CATSRARGSYNEQFF
TRBV27	few	TRBJ2-5	NA	TGTGCCAGCAGAAAAGGGGGTGCGCTGACCCAGTACTTC	CASRKGGALTQYF
TRBV28	once	TRBJ1-2	NA	TGTGCCAGCAGTAATACGGTTAACTATGGCTACACCTTC	CASSNTVNYGYTF
TRBV29-1	NA	TRBJ1-5	NA	TGCAGCGTTGCCGGGAACAATCAGCCCCAGCATTTT	CSVAGNNQPQHF
TRBV29-1	NA	TRBJ2-5	NA	TGCAGCGCTTTACTAGCTTTGGAGACCCAGTACTTC	CSALLALETQYF
TRBV6-5	NA	TRBJ1-2	NA	TGTGCCAGCACTCCGGGGGGCAGGAGGTATGGCTACACCTTC	CASTPGGRRYGYTF
TRBV6-5	NA	TRBJ1-6	NA	TGTGCCAGCAGGCTATTATTAAGTGAAGTCCACTTT	CASRLLLSEVHF
TRBV6-2/TRBV6-3	NA	TRBJ2-1	NA	TGTGCCAGCAGTCAAACAAAGTTCAGTGAGCAGTTCTTC	CASSQTKFSEQFF
TRBV27	NA	TRBJ2-7	TRBD2	TGTGCCACCAAGGAGCGGGGGTGGTCTTACGAGCAGTACTTC	CATKERGWSYEQYF
TRBV4-3	NA	TRBJ1-2	NA	TGCGCCAGCAGCCCTGGGGGCAGGCCCCGGGGTGGCTACACCTTC	CASSPGGRPRGGYTF
TRBV2	few	TRBJ2-7	NA	TGTGCCAGCAGTGAATTGAGGACACAATACGAGCAGTACTTC	CASSELRTQYEQYF
TRBV4-2	NA	TRBJ2-2	NA	TGTGCCAGCAGCCAAGGGGACTTACGAGGGGAGCTGTTTTTT	CASSQGDLRGELFF
TRBV2	NA	TRBJ1-6	TRBD1	TGTGCCAGTGGACAGGTCACTTGGGATTCACCCCTCCACTTT	CASGQVTWDSPLHF
TRBV13	NA	TRBJ2-3	NA	TGTGCCAGCAGCCTCCCAGGGAGCACAGATACGCAGTATTTT	CASSLPGSTDTQYF
TRBV5-6	once	TRBJ1-5	NA	TGTGCCAGCAGCTTGGGACATTCTTCCCAGCATTTT	CASSLGHSSQHF
TRBV6-5	NA	TRBJ1-2	NA	TGTGCCAGCAGCAACAGGGTTGGCTACACCTTC	CASSNRVGYTF
TRBV12-3/TRBV12-4	once	TRBJ1-5	NA	TGTGCCAGCACTAGGTCTTTCCATCAGCCCCAGCATTTT	CASTRSFHQPQHF
TRBV6-5	NA	TRBJ1-1	TRBD1	TGTGCCAGCAGTTACTTAAGACAGGGGGGAGCTTTCTTT	CASSYLRQGGAFF
TRBV29-1	few	TRBJ1-3	NA	TGCAGCGTTGAAAGCCTGGCTGGAAACACCATATATTTT	CSVESLAGNTIYF
TRBV7-3	NA	TRBJ2-7	NA	TGTGCCAGCAGCCCCCCGGGATCCGAAGGGCACGAGCAGTACTTC	CASSPPGSEGHEQYF
TRBV7-7	NA	TRBJ1-1	NA	TGTGCTAGCAGCTTAAGGCCGAGGAACACTGAAGTTTTCTTT	CASSLRPRNTEVFF
TRBV5-8	NA	TRBJ1-5	NA	TGTGCCAGCAAAACCGGGACACACAATAGCAATCAGCCCCAGCATTTT	CASKTGTHNSNQPQHF
TRBV14	NA	TRBJ1-3	NA	TGTGCCAGCAGCCCCTGGGAGGGCAGGGGCCTTGGAAACACCATATATTTT	CASSPWEGRGLGNTIYF
TRBV11-2	NA	TRBJ1-6	TRBD1	TGTGCCAGCAGCTTTCGAGGGGGCCGTTCACCCCTCCACTTT	CASSFRGGRSPLHF
TRBV4-3	once	TRBJ1-1	NA	TGCGCCAGCAGCCAACGACAGTCTGAAGCTTTCTTT	CASSQRQSEAFF
TRBV7-3	NA	TRBJ2-1	TRBD2	TGTGCCAGCAGCTTAAGACAGGCTACTGCCGGGGGGGTATACAATGAGCAGTTCTTC	CASSLRQATAGGVYNEQFF
TRBV5-4	NA	TRBJ1-4	TRBD1	TGTGCCAGCAGCCCCGGACAGGGAACTAATGAAAAACTGTTTTTT	CASSPGQGTNEKLFF
TRBV7-2	NA	TRBJ2-2	NA	TGTGCCAGCAGCTTGGATGGGGCATGGAACACCGGGGAGCTGTTTTTT	CASSLDGAWNTGELFF
TRBV2	NA	TRBJ2-5	TRBD1	TGTGCCAGCACGGACAGGGAAGAGACCCAGTACTTC	CASTDREETQYF
TRBV7-3	NA	TRBJ2-1	TRBD2	TGTGCCAGCAGCTTACTAGCGGGGGGGCAATGGAATGAGCAGTTCTTC	CASSLLAGGQWNEQFF
TRBV5-1	NA	TRBJ2-5	TRBD1	TGCGCCAGCAGCTCCCGGACAGGGGGAGAGACCCAGTACTTC	CASSSRTGGETQYF